A single sample is the source of the 17 T cell receptor beta chains below, sequenced in a study of OX40 agonist ivuxolimab in advanced cancers. Data came from immunoSEQ multiplex PCR; TCRdb stores just in-frame clones and leaves some out. The sample holds about 47,000 clones, approximately 79% seen once. Specimen: CD4+ or CD8+ T cells sorted from blood, collected in a trial of the OX40 agonist ivuxolimab. All receptors derive from an adult with an advanced solid tumor such as melanoma, head and neck, liver or kidney cancer.

The rearrangement joins TRBV4-3 to TRBJ2-3; 8 bases agree with TRBD2. CDR1 is LGHNA and CDR2 is YSLEER in the germline V gene. J gave up 4 bases and V 4 bases, and 7 bases lay outside the gene matches. The CDR3 has 15 residues. This CDR3 reads CASSRSAGVADTQYF. The CDR3 coding sequence is TGCGCCAGCAGCCGCTCAGCGGGAGTGGCAGATACGCAGTATTTT.

The rearrangement joins TRBV29-1 to TRBJ1-2; TRBD1 matches 9 bases. CDR1 and CDR2 (germline): SQVTM, ANQGSEA. Trimming took 5 bases from V and 5 from J; bases not matched to a gene: 12. The CDR3 consists of 15 residues. The CDR3 DNA sequence: TGCAGCGTTAGGGACAGGGTGGACTTTGTGTATGGCTACACCTTC. Encoded protein: CSVRDRVDFVYGYTF.

This chain joins TRBV20-1 and TRBJ2-7; D unclear. The ends were cut back, 2 bases at V and 4 bases at J, with 6 bases in the middle. Germline V gene lookup returns CDR1 DFQATT and CDR2 SNEGSKA (reference sequence). The CDR3 covers 11 residues. CDR3 coding DNA: TGCAGTGCTAGAAGGCAGTACGAGCAGTACTTC. This gives the protein CSARRQYEQYF.

This chain joins TRBV9 and TRBJ2-7; D tentatively fits TRBD1 or TRBD2 (7 bases each). CDR3 length: 13 residues. CDR1 and CDR2 from the germline V gene are SGDLS and YYNGEE. V lost 8 bases and J 2 bases, leaving 14 bases between the germline ends. CDR3 nucleotides: TGTGCCAGGGGGGGGGACAGCCCCTACGAGCAGTACTTC. This gives the protein CARGGDSPYEQYF.

V gene TRBV6-6 combines with J gene TRBJ2-1; D remains ambiguous. Per the germline V gene, CDR1 is MNHNY and CDR2 is SVGAGI (reference sequence). The ends were cut back, 6 bases at V and 0 bases at J, with 12 bases in the middle. This CDR3 contains 15 residues. The DNA for the CDR3 is TGTGCCAGCAGGCCGACATTGAGCTCCTACAATGAGCAGTTCTTC. This translates into CASRPTLSSYNEQFF.

The V gene is TRBV9, the J gene TRBJ2-7; TRBD2 is a possible D gene (5 bases). This CDR3 spans 16 amino acids. V was clipped by 4 bases and J by 4 bases, with 21 bases between them. The germline gives CDR1 SGDLS, CDR2 YYNGEE. In DNA, the CDR3 is TGTGCCAGCAGCCCGGACTGGAACCCCGACCTTTACGAGCAGTACTTC. Its translation: CASSPDWNPDLYEQYF.

The V call is TRBV7-9, the J call TRBJ2-7; 7 bases fit TRBD2. Germline assignment: CDR1 SEHNR and CDR2 FQNEAQ (reference sequence). The trim removed 5 bases at V and 3 bases at J, leaving 10 bases unmatched. The CDR3 extends over 15 amino acids. This chain's CDR3 is CASSLFAGEGYEQYF. The CDR3 DNA sequence: TGTGCCAGCAGCCTCTTCGCGGGAGAGGGCTACGAGCAGTACTTC.

This chain links TRBV4-2 with TRBJ2-1, with a weak D call TRBD1 (5 bases). Trimming cost V 0 bases and J 9 bases, with 9 bases left between them. CDR1 and CDR2 from the germline V gene are LGHNA and YNFKEQ. This CDR3 contains 13 residues. CDR3 residues: CASSQERGGEQFF. The CDR3 DNA sequence: TGTGCCAGCAGCCAAGAAAGGGGCGGTGAGCAGTTCTTC.

This clone was recorded only once. The chain has TRBV27 and TRBJ2-3; D gene uncertain. Per germline, CDR1 MNHEY and CDR2 SMNVEV (reference sequence). This CDR3 is 14 amino acids long. Between the trimmed V and J ends, which lost 2 bases and 2 bases, there was a span of 8 bases. CDR3 amino acids: CASSLSQATDTQYF. The CDR3 DNA sequence: TGTGCCAGCAGTTTAAGTCAGGCCACAGATACGCAGTATTTT.

The chain is built from TRBV9 and TRBJ2-7, with D tentatively TRBD2 (6 bases). The CDR3 spans 15 residues. Germline V gene sequence: CDR1 SGDLS, CDR2 YYNGEE. The V and J ends lost 0 bases and 3 bases respectively, with 13 bases between them. The DNA of the CDR3 is TGTGCCAGCAGCGTAGTTGATAGCGGAGACTACGAGCAGTACTTC. Protein: CASSVVDSGDYEQYF.

The chain recombines TRBV7-2 with TRBJ2-3, with a possible D match to TRBD2 (5 bases). V lost 5 bases to trimming and J lost 5 bases, with 14 bases between them. The germline CDR1 and CDR2 sequences are SGHTA and FQGNSA. This CDR3 has 14 amino acids. This CDR3 reads CASSLRGGGDTQYF. Here the CDR3 DNA reads TGTGCCAGCAGCCTCCGGGGTGGTGGAGATACGCAGTATTTT.

The chain carries TRBV28 and TRBJ2-7, with a weak D call TRBD1 (6 bases). The ends were cut back, 5 bases at V and 2 bases at J, with 22 bases in the middle. The length of the CDR3 is 17 residues. Germline V CDR1 and CDR2: MDHEN, SYDVKM. This CDR3 reads CASSPYSSPKGAYEQYF. The CDR3 DNA is TGTGCCAGCAGTCCCTACAGCTCCCCGAAGGGGGCCTACGAGCAGTACTTC.

The chain recombines TRBV27 with TRBJ1-1, with unresolved D. The CDR3 has 14 residues. Germline lookup yields CDR1 MNHEY and CDR2 SMNVEV (reference sequence). The V and J ends lost 2 bases and 1 base respectively, with 8 bases between them. CDR3 nucleotide sequence: TGTGCCAGCAGTTTAACTGAGCCGAACACTGAAGCTTTCTTT. Translating it yields CASSLTEPNTEAFF.

About this clone itself: At one end, the junction sequence differs from germline, possibly due to a read error. The rearrangement joins TRBV5-6 to TRBJ2-3, with 12 bases aligning to TRBD2. This CDR3 has 12 residues. Germline lookup yields CDR1 SGHDT and CDR2 YYEEEE. The CDR3 loop is CASSPGLAGTFF. In nucleotides, the CDR3 is TGTGCCAGCAGCCCCGGACTAGCGGGAACCTTCTTT.

The rearrangement links TRBV28 to TRBJ2-1; the D is unclear. The length of the CDR3 is 11 residues. The V gene lost 5 bases and the J gene lost 5 bases, with 4 bases spanning the gap. Germline V gene data show CDR1 as MDHEN and CDR2 as SYDVKM. The CDR3 DNA follows: TGTGCCAGCAGTGGAGACAATGAGCAGTTCTTC. Protein sequence: CASSGDNEQFF. Combining the CDR3 with reference TRBV28 and TRBJ2-1 gives the whole variable domain DVKVTQSSRYLVKRTGEKVFLECVQDMDHENMFWYRQDPGLGLRLIYFSYDVKMKEKGDIPEGYSVSREKKERFSLILESASTNQTSMYLCASSGDNEQFFGPGTRLTVL.

The V call is TRBV28, the J call TRBJ2-1; no firm D call. CDR3 length: 14 residues. Trimming stripped 1 base from V and 0 bases from J, with 4 bases between. Per the germline V gene, CDR1 is MDHEN and CDR2 is SYDVKM. In nucleotides, the CDR3 is TGTGCCAGCAGTTTATTAGACTCCTACAATGAGCAGTTCTTC. This sequence encodes CASSLLDSYNEQFF.

V gene TRBV11-2 combines with J gene TRBJ2-7, with no clear D. Germline V lookup: CDR1 SGHAT, CDR2 FQNNGV. The ends were cut back, 5 bases at V and 4 bases at J, with 9 bases in the middle. The CDR3 runs 12 residues. DNA of the CDR3: TGTGCCAGCAGCCTTAGCCCGTACGAGCAGTACTTC. This sequence encodes CASSLSPYEQYF.